The TCR beta chain under discussion was sequenced for a study of OX40 agonist ivuxolimab in advanced cancers. For the study at large: All patients had ivuxolimab intravenously every 2 weeks at 0.01 to 10 mg/kg. Recorded diagnoses for dose-escalation patients were hepatocellular carcinoma, melanoma, renal cell or head and neck cancer.

Germline V lookup: CDR1 LNHDA, CDR2 SQIVND (reference sequence). V lost 5 bases and J lost 3, with 17 bases in between. The CDR3 runs to 15 residues. Assay: immunoSEQ multiplex PCR; the TCRdb copy retains only in-frame clones and omits some. Among about 62,000 clones listed, approximately 90% were seen once. At cycle 4 day 1, cycle 7 day 1, and baseline, blood was sampled. This receptor was identified in an adult with an advanced solid tumor such as melanoma, head and neck, liver or kidney cancer. The sample here was CD4+ or CD8+ T cells sorted from blood, taken in a trial of the OX40 agonist ivuxolimab. The gene calls are TRBV19 and TRBJ2-7, with D tentatively TRBD2 (6 bases). CDR3 nucleotide sequence: TGTGCCAGTAGTCCCCGGGACTCTTTCATCTACGAGCAGTACTTC. Amino acid sequence: CASSPRDSFIYEQYF.